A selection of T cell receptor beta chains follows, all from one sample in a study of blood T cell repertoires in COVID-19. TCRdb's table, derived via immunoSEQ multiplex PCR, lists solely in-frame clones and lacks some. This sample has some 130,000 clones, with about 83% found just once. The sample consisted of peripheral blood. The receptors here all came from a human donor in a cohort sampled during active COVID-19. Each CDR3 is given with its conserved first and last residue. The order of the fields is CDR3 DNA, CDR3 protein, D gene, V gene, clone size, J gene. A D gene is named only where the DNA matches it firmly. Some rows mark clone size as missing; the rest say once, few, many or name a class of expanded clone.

CDR3nt: TGCAGCGTTGTCCGGGACGGTGGGGGGAATGAGCAGTTCTTC; CDR3aa: CSVVRDGGGNEQFF; d_gene: .; v_gene: TRBV29-1; abundance: .; j_gene: TRBJ2-1
CDR3nt: TGTGCCATCAGTGAGGTCCCAGGTAGGGGAGGCTACACCTTC; CDR3aa: CAISEVPGRGGYTF; d_gene: .; v_gene: TRBV10-3; abundance: .; j_gene: TRBJ1-2
CDR3nt: TGTGCCAGCAGCGTAACGTCGGGCTCGAGCGGGGGGCCCACAGATACGCAGTATTTT; CDR3aa: CASSVTSGSSGGPTDTQYF; d_gene: TRBD2; v_gene: TRBV9; abundance: .; j_gene: TRBJ2-3
CDR3nt: TGCGCCAGCAGCTTGTCGTCAGGAAACACTGAAGCTTTCTTT; CDR3aa: CASSLSSGNTEAFF; d_gene: .; v_gene: TRBV5-1; abundance: .; j_gene: TRBJ1-1
CDR3nt: TGCGCCAGCAGCTTGGATCGGGGTTATGGCTACACCTTC; CDR3aa: CASSLDRGYGYTF; d_gene: .; v_gene: TRBV5-1; abundance: once; j_gene: TRBJ1-2
CDR3nt: TGTGCCATCGGCATCGACAGGGACGCTAACTATGGCTACACCTTC; CDR3aa: CAIGIDRDANYGYTF; d_gene: TRBD1; v_gene: TRBV10-3; abundance: .; j_gene: TRBJ1-2
CDR3nt: TGTGCCAGCAGCTTGGCCCCTGGACAGGCTGAAGCTTTCTTT; CDR3aa: CASSLAPGQAEAFF; d_gene: TRBD1; v_gene: TRBV5-5; abundance: .; j_gene: TRBJ1-1
CDR3nt: TGTGCCAGCAGCCAGAGGGGCGGACTAGTTATGAATGAGCAGTTCTTC; CDR3aa: CASSQRGGLVMNEQFF; d_gene: TRBD2; v_gene: TRBV3-1/TRBV3-2; abundance: .; j_gene: TRBJ2-1
CDR3nt: TGTGCCAGCAGCTTACGCCTAGCGGGGAGATCTAGCACAGATACGCAGTATTTT; CDR3aa: CASSLRLAGRSSTDTQYF; d_gene: TRBD2; v_gene: TRBV13; abundance: .; j_gene: TRBJ2-3
CDR3nt: TGTGCCAGCAGCCAACAGGGGCCGAATTCACCCCTCCACTTT; CDR3aa: CASSQQGPNSPLHF; d_gene: .; v_gene: TRBV3-1/TRBV3-2; abundance: .; j_gene: TRBJ1-6
CDR3nt: TGTGCCAGCAGTTTGAGGTTTAATTCACCCCTCCACTTT; CDR3aa: CASSLRFNSPLHF; d_gene: .; v_gene: TRBV27; abundance: .; j_gene: TRBJ1-6
CDR3nt: TGTGCCAGCAGCTTGGGACAGCGAACCTATGGCTACACCTTC; CDR3aa: CASSLGQRTYGYTF; d_gene: .; v_gene: TRBV5-4; abundance: few; j_gene: TRBJ1-2